These 23 T cell receptor beta chains were all obtained from the same sample, sequenced in a study of blood T cell repertoires in COVID-19. Data came from immunoSEQ multiplex PCR; TCRdb stores just in-frame clones and leaves some out. The sample has tens of thousands of clones, around 88% seen once. Sequenced sample: peripheral blood. The receptors were gathered from a woman aged 55-69 years with acute or convalescent COVID-19.

This clone turned up a few times. The gene calls are TRBV19 and TRBJ2-7, with 8 bases matching TRBD2. Germline-derived CDR1 and CDR2 are LNHDA and SQIVND (reference sequence). J was trimmed by 4 bases and V by 1 base; bases with no gene match: 6. The length of the CDR3 is 15 residues. The CDR3 bases are TGTGCCAGTAGTATAGCGGGAGGGCCCCGGTACGAGCAGTACTTC. Translated, it gives CASSIAGGPRYEQYF. The full variable domain, completed using reference TRBV19 and TRBJ2-7, is DGGITQSPKYLFRKEGQNVTLSCEQNLNHDAMYWYRQDPGQGLRLIYYSQIVNDFQKGDIAEGYSVSREKKESFPLTVTSAQKNPTAFYLCASSIAGGPRYEQYFGPGTRLTVT.

Here the CDR3 reads CASSSAAGGDEKLFF. CDR3 coding DNA: TGCGCCAGCAGTTCCGCTGCAGGAGGAGATGAAAAACTGTTTTTT. V usage is TRBV5-1 and J usage is TRBJ1-4; D is uncertain. The CDR3 sequence is 15 residues long. Trimming removed 5 bases at V and 6 bases at J, with 17 bases between. Germline-derived CDR1 and CDR2 are SGHRS and YFSETQ.

This chain uses TRBV28 with TRBJ1-1; D gene ambiguous. The germline V gene encodes CDR1 MDHEN and CDR2 SYDVKM. Trimming took off 0 bases at V and 4 bases at J, with 12 bases between the two ends. The CDR3 consists of 15 residues. CDR3 DNA: TGTGCCAGCAGTTTATGGGGCCCGGCCGGCACTGAAGCTTTCTTT. Translation gives CASSLWGPAGTEAFF.

The chain employs TRBV30 and TRBJ1-4; the match to TRBD1 covers 7 bases. The CDR3 length is 12 residues. Germline assignment: CDR1 GTSNPN and CDR2 SVGIG (reference sequence). J gave up 8 bases and V 5 bases, and 5 bases lay outside the gene matches. CDR3 region: CAWDPGQEKLFF. The CDR3 nucleotides are TGTGCCTGGGACCCGGGACAGGAAAAACTGTTTTTT. Full variable domain (outside the CDR3, taken from reference TRBV30 and TRBJ1-4): SQTIHQWPATLVQPVGSPLSLECTVEGTSNPNLYWYRQAAGRGLQLLFYSVGIGQISSEVPQNLSASRPQDRQFILSSKKLLLSDSGFYLCAWDPGQEKLFFGSGTQLSVL.

This clone was recorded only once. The J gene is TRBJ1-5, the V gene TRBV30; a possible D gene is TRBD1 (5 bases). This CDR3 is built from 13 residues. Trimming shortened V by 1 base and J by 7 bases, and 11 bases separated the two germline ends. Germline V gene data show CDR1 as GTSNPN and CDR2 as SVGIG (reference sequence). The CDR3 DNA reads as TGTGCCTGGAGTGGGACCCAGGGCCAGCCCCAGCATTTT. The encoded protein is CAWSGTQGQPQHF.

The V gene is TRBV6-5, the J gene TRBJ2-1, with 9 bases lining up with TRBD1. Germline values: CDR1 MNHEY, CDR2 SVGAGI. The junction had 8 bases not matched to a gene; V was cut back by 3 bases and J by 5 bases. The CDR3 spans 16 residues. This CDR3 is CASSYAGTGSDNEQFF. The CDR3 DNA reads TGTGCCAGCAGTTATGCCGGGACAGGGTCCGACAATGAGCAGTTCTTC.

The rearrangement uses TRBV6-5 and TRBJ1-2; TRBD1 aligns across 8 bases. CDR3 size: 15 residues. CDR1 and CDR2 from the germline V gene are MNHEY and SVGAGI. After removal of 3 bases from V and 5 bases from J, the junction contained 8 bases not matched to a gene. The CDR3 DNA is TGTGCCAGCAGTTATCGGACAGGGCAAACTTATGGCTACACCTTC. It encodes CASSYRTGQTYGYTF.

This sequence joins TRBV6-5 and TRBJ2-1, with TRBD1 as a possible D gene (5 bases). The CDR3 contains 15 residues. Germline V gives CDR1 MNHEY, CDR2 SVGAGI. Trimming removed 10 bases from V and 0 bases from J, with 16 bases in between. The CDR3 reads CATSRSGPSYNEQFF. CDR3 DNA: TGTGCCACCAGCAGATCAGGGCCCTCCTACAATGAGCAGTTCTTC.

The genes are TRBV7-8 and TRBJ1-1; D gene ambiguous. The V gene lost 2 bases and the J gene lost 0 bases, with 10 bases spanning the gap. Germline-derived CDR1 and CDR2 are SGHVS and FQNEAQ. The CDR3 runs to 15 residues. The CDR3 coding sequence is TGTGCCAGCAGCTTATCGCGGGCGTTGAACACTGAAGCTTTCTTT. It specifies CASSLSRALNTEAFF.

V gene TRBV19 combines with J gene TRBJ1-1, with TRBD1 matching over 8 bases. With 5 bases clipped from V and 10 bases from J, the junction kept 12 bases outside the gene matches. The germline CDR1 and CDR2 sequences are LNHDA and SQIVND (reference sequence). The CDR3 has 14 amino acids. The DNA for the CDR3 is TGTGCCAGTAGTGGGACTCGAAATGGACAGGGAGCTTTCTTT. Residues: CASSGTRNGQGAFF. The full variable domain, completed using reference TRBV19 and TRBJ1-1, is DGGITQSPKYLFRKEGQNVTLSCEQNLNHDAMYWYRQDPGQGLRLIYYSQIVNDFQKGDIAEGYSVSREKKESFPLTVTSAQKNPTAFYLCASSGTRNGQGAFFGQGTRLTVV.

J is TRBJ1-1 and V is TRBV5-1; 8 bases line up with TRBD1. The V gene's germline CDR1 is SGHRS and CDR2 YFSETQ. V gave up 4 bases and J gave up 3 bases; unmatched junction bases: 8. The CDR3 runs 15 residues. The CDR3 DNA follows: TGCGCCAGCAGCCACCAGGGGGCAGCGGACACTGAAGCTTTCTTT. Translated, it gives CASSHQGAADTEAFF.

V usage is TRBV5-5 and J usage is TRBJ2-7; 8 positions match TRBD1. Germline V gene data show CDR1 as SGHKS and CDR2 as YYEKEE (reference sequence). The CDR3 is made up of 14 amino acids. Germline trimming cut 3 bases from V and 3 bases from J; bases unmatched to any gene: 5. DNA for the CDR3: TGTGCCAGCAGCTCTGGACAGGGATACTACGAGCAGTACTTC. This sequence encodes CASSSGQGYYEQYF.

This clone has just a few counts. This chain uses TRBV6-5 with TRBJ1-3, with D possibly being TRBD1 (5 bases). Germline values: CDR1 MNHEY, CDR2 SVGAGI. The CDR3 loop spans 14 amino acids. The V end lost 6 bases, the J end lost 4 bases, and 13 bases lay between the germline ends. The CDR3 region has the DNA TGTGCCAGCAGCCCAGGGTTTACGGGAAACACCATATATTTT. Translated: CASSPGFTGNTIYF.

This clone has just one count. CDR3 in amino acids: CASSPELQTNYGYTF. Written as DNA, the CDR3 is TGTGCCAGCAGCCCCGAACTGCAGACAAACTATGGCTACACCTTC. This chain connects TRBV5-4 to TRBJ1-2; no firm D call. This CDR3 is 15 amino acids long. Germline assignment: CDR1 SGHNT and CDR2 YYREEE (reference sequence). Trimming left V 4 bases short and J 2 bases short, with 15 bases between.

The chain couples TRBV5-4 to TRBJ1-1; the D gene is possibly TRBD1 (6 bases). The CDR3 is 14 amino acids. The V and J ends lost 3 bases and 1 base respectively, with 10 bases between them. In germline, CDR1 is SGHNT, CDR2 YYREEE (reference sequence). DNA of the CDR3: TGTGCCAGCAGCTCCGGACAGAGGAACACTGAAGCTTTCTTT. Translating it yields CASSSGQRNTEAFF. Filled out from reference TRBV5-4 and TRBJ1-1, the complete variable domain reads ETGVTQSPTHLIKTRGQQVTLRCSSQSGHNTVSWYQQALGQGPQFIFQYYREEENGRGNFPPRFSGLQFPNYSSELNVNALELDDSALYLCASSSGQRNTEAFFGQGTRLTVV.

The CDR3 bases are TGTGCCACCGGCCAGGGGGGAGATACGCAGTATTTT. Protein: CATGQGGDTQYF. The chain joins TRBV24-1 to TRBJ2-3; possible D gene TRBD1, 7 bases. In germline, CDR1 is KGHDR, CDR2 SFDVKD. Trimming took off 9 bases at V and 5 bases at J, with 11 bases between the two ends. CDR3 length equals 12 residues.

The V call is TRBV6-5, the J call TRBJ1-1; D is perhaps TRBD1 (5 bases). V lost 6 bases to trimming and J lost 1 base, with 9 bases between them. CDR1 and CDR2 (germline): MNHEY, SVGAGI. The CDR3 is made up of 13 amino acids. The CDR3 region has the DNA TGTGCCAGCAGGGATACAGGGAACACTGAAGCTTTCTTT. This encodes CASRDTGNTEAFF.

The rearrangement links TRBV5-4 to TRBJ2-7, with 10 bases matching TRBD2. The germline CDR1 and CDR2 sequences are SGHNT and YYREEE (reference sequence). Trimming removed 2 bases from V and 6 bases from J; junction bases left unmatched: 8. The CDR3 consists of 15 residues. The CDR3 region has the DNA TGTGCCAGCAGCTTACCTAGCGGGAGTCTCTCCGAGCAGTACTTC. Residues: CASSLPSGSLSEQYF.

The CDR3 loop reads CASSWRGGDQPQHF. The DNA of the CDR3 is TGTGCCAGCAGCTGGAGGGGGGGGGATCAGCCCCAGCATTTT. The rearrangement links TRBV27 to TRBJ1-5, with D possibly TRBD1 on 6 matching bases. Germline lookup yields CDR1 MNHEY and CDR2 SMNVEV (reference sequence). The CDR3 covers 14 residues. The ends were cut back, 6 bases at V and 5 bases at J, with 14 bases in the middle.

This chain connects TRBV5-5 to TRBJ1-1; TRBD1 matches 9 bases. The CDR3 is 15 amino acids. The trim removed 2 bases at V and 3 bases at J, leaving 5 bases unmatched. The germline CDR1 and CDR2 sequences are SGHKS and YYEKEE (reference sequence). Written as DNA, the CDR3 is TGTGCCAGCAGCTTCCTGGGACAGGGTGACACTGAAGCTTTCTTT. It specifies CASSFLGQGDTEAFF.

The chain joins TRBV11-3 to TRBJ1-3; tentatively, D is TRBD1 (5 bases). The V gene's germline CDR1 is SGHNT and CDR2 YENEEA. The CDR3 runs 15 residues. The ends were cut back, 2 bases at V and 4 bases at J, with 12 bases in the middle. CDR3 coding DNA: TGTGCCAGCAGCTTACCCCGCGGGGCCGGAAACACCATATATTTT. Translating gives CASSLPRGAGNTIYF.

The chain has TRBV30 and TRBJ1-5; D remains unclear. Germline V gene data show CDR1 as GTSNPN and CDR2 as SVGIG (reference sequence). The V end lost 1 base, the J end lost 5 bases, and 6 bases lay between the germline ends. The CDR3 extends over 12 amino acids. CDR3 sequence (DNA): TGTGCCTGGAGTGGGCCTTATCAGCCCCAGCATTTT. Amino acid sequence: CAWSGPYQPQHF.

This chain uses TRBV24-1 with TRBJ2-2; D perhaps matches TRBD1 (5 bases). Per the germline V gene, CDR1 is KGHDR and CDR2 is SFDVKD. This CDR3 comprises 16 residues. V dropped 4 bases and J dropped 0 bases, with 11 bases sitting between them. CDR3 sequence (DNA): TGTGCCACCAGTGACCCCCCAGGGACGAACACCGGGGAGCTGTTTTTT. Amino acid sequence: CATSDPPGTNTGELFF.